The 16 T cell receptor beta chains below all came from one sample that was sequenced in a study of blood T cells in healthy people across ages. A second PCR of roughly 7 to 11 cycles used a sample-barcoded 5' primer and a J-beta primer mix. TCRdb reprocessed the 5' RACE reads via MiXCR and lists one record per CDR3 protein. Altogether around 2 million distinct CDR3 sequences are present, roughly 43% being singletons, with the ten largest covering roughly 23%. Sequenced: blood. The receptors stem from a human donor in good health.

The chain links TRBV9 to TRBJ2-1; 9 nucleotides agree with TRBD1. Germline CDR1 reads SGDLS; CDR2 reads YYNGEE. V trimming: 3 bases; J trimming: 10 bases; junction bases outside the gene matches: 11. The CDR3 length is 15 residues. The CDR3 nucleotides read TGTGCCAGCAGCGGACCGGGACAGGGTTCCTACGAGCAGTTCTTC. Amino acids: CASSGPGQGSYEQFF.

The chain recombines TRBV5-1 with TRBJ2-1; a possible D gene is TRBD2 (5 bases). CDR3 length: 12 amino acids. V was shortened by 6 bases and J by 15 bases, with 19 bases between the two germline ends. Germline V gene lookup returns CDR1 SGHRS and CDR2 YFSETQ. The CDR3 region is CASTPEGLVWFF. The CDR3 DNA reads TGCGCCAGCACCCCCGAGGGCCTAGTATGGTTCTTC.

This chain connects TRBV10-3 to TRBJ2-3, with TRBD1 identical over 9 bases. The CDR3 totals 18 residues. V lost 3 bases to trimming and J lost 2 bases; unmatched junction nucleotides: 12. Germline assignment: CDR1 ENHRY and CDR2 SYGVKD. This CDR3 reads CAISDPIRDRVTTDTQYF. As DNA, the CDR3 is TGTGCCATCAGTGACCCAATCCGGGACAGGGTAACCACAGATACGCAGTATTTT.

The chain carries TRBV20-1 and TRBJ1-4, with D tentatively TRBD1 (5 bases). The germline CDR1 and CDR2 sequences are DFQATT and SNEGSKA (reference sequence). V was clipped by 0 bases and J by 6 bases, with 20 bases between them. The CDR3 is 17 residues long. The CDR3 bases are TGCAGTGCTAGAGAAGGACCCCTGACGGTGGGGGATGAAAAACTGTTTTTT. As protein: CSAREGPLTVGDEKLFF.

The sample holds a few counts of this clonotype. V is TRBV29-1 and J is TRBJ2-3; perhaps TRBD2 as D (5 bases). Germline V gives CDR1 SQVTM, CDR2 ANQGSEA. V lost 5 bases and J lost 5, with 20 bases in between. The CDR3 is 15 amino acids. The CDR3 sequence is CSVNPREGAEDTQYF. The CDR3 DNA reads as TGCAGCGTTAATCCCCGCGAGGGCGCCGAAGATACGCAGTATTTT.

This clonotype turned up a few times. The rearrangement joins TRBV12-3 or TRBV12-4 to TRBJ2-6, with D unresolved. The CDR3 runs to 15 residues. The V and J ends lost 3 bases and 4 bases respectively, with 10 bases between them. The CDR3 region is CASSFARPGANVLTF. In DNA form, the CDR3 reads TGTGCCAGCAGTTTTGCCAGGCCAGGGGCCAACGTCCTGACTTTC.

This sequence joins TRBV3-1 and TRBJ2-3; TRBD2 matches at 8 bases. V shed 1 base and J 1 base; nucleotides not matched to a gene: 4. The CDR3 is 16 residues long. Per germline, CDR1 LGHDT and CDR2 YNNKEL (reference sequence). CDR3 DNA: TGTGCCAGCAGCCAAGGAGGAGCGGGGGGCACAGATACGCAGTATTTT. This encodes CASSQGGAGGTDTQYF.

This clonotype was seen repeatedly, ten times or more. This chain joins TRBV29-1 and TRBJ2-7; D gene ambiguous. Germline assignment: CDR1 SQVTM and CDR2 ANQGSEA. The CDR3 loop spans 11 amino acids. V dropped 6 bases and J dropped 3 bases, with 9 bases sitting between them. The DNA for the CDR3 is TGCAGCGTGAAAGTCCTCTACGAGCAGTACTTC. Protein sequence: CSVKVLYEQYF.

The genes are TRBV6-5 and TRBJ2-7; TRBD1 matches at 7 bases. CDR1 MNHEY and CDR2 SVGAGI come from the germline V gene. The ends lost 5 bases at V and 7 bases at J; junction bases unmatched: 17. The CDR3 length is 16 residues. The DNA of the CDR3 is TGTGCCAGCAGTATGGGGACAGAGGCTCTATACAATGAGCAGTACTTC. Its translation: CASSMGTEALYNEQYF.

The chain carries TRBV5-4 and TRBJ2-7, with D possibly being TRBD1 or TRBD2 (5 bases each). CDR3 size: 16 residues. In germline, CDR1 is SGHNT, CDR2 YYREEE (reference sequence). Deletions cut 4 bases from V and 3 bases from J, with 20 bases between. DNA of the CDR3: TGTGCCAGCAGCCCTACTGGGGGATTCGGAGGCTACGAGCAGTACTTC. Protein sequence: CASSPTGGFGGYEQYF.

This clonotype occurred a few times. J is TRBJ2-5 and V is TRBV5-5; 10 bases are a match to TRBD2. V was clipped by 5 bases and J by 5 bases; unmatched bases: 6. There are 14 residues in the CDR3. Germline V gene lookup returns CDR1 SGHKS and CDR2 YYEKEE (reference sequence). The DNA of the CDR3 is TGTGCCAGCAGGAAAACTAGCGGGGCGGAGACCCAGTACTTC. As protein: CASRKTSGAETQYF.

CDR3 protein: CASSSAGAYNEQFF. CDR3 nucleotide sequence: TGTGCCAGCAGTTCGGCGGGGGCTTACAATGAGCAGTTCTTC. V is TRBV12-3 or TRBV12-4 and J is TRBJ2-1, with a tentative D call TRBD2 (7 bases). This CDR3 spans 14 amino acids. The V gene lost 4 bases and the J gene lost 4 bases, with 11 bases spanning the gap.

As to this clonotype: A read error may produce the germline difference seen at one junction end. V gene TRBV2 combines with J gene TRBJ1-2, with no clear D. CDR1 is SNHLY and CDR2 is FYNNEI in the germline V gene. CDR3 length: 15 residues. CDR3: CVSSGTARDRYGYTF. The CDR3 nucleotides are TGTGTCAGCAGTGGAACAGCGAGGGATCGTTATGGCTACACCTTC.

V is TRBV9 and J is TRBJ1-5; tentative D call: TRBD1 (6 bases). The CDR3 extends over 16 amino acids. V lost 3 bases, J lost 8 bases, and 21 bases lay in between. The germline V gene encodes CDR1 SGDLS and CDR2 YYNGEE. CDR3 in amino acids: CASSAHQGGDGEPQHF. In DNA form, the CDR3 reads TGTGCCAGCAGCGCCCACCAAGGGGGAGATGGGGAGCCCCAGCATTTT.

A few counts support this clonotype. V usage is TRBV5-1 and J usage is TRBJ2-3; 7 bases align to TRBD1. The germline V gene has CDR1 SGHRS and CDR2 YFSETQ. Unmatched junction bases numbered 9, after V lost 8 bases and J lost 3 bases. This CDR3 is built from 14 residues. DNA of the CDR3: TGCGCCAGTAGCCAGGGGGTTGGAACAGATACGCAGTATTTT. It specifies CASSQGVGTDTQYF.

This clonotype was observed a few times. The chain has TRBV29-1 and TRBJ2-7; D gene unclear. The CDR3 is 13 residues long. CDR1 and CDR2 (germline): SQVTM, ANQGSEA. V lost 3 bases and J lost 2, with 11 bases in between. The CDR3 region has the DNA TGCAGCGTTGAGACGCGACAAACCTACGAGCAGTACTTC. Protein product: CSVETRQTYEQYF.